Presented here are 7 T cell receptor beta chains from one specimen sequenced in a study of cytomegalovirus exposure and HLA in healthy donors. PCR employed 60 Vbeta and 13 Jbeta primers. Profiled with immunoSEQ multiplex PCR; TCRdb holds only in-frame clones, not every one. The profile shows 120,000 to 150,000 clones, around two thirds of them singletons. Sequencing was carried out using PBMCs. Receptors originate from a woman between 18 and 29 years old in good health and CMV-seronegative.

This chain links TRBV28 with TRBJ1-2, with 7 nucleotides matching TRBD1. This CDR3 region has 12 residues. The ends lost 4 bases at V and 6 bases at J; junction bases unmatched: 2. Germline V CDR1 and CDR2: MDHEN, SYDVKM. The CDR3 nucleotides are TGTGCCAGCAGTTCGACAGGGAATGGCTACACCTTC. It codes for CASSSTGNGYTF.

The CDR3 region is CASRQGLGTEAFF. In DNA form, the CDR3 reads TGCGCCAGCAGACAGGGTTTGGGGACTGAAGCTTTCTTT. The rearrangement uses TRBV4-3 and TRBJ1-1; maybe TRBD1 (6 bases). Germline CDR1 reads LGHNA; CDR2 reads YSLEER. CDR3 length: 13 residues. Trimming took 6 bases from V and 5 from J, leaving 13 bases between them.

This clone was seen more than once but under ten times. The J gene is TRBJ2-7, the V gene TRBV5-6; 9 bases are a match to TRBD1. This CDR3 spans 14 amino acids. Losses at the gene ends were 4 bases for V and 7 bases for J; bases not matched to a gene: 9. Germline assignment: CDR1 SGHDT and CDR2 YYEEEE. Written as DNA, the CDR3 is TGTGCCAGCAGCATCCCGGGACAGGGAGATGAGCAGTACTTC. This encodes CASSIPGQGDEQYF.

The chain couples TRBV7-9 to TRBJ2-1; D is perhaps TRBD1 (5 bases). Germline values: CDR1 SEHNR, CDR2 FQNEAQ (reference sequence). V was pared by 4 bases and J by 0 bases, with 13 bases between. The CDR3 runs to 16 residues. In nucleotides, the CDR3 is TGTGCCAGCAGCTGGAAGACAGAAAGCTCCTACAATGAGCAGTTCTTC. It specifies CASSWKTESSYNEQFF.

V is TRBV5-1 and J is TRBJ1-2; D is possibly TRBD1 (5 bases). V was cut by 6 bases and J by 5 bases, with 14 bases left in between. CDR1 SGHRS and CDR2 YFSETQ come from the germline V gene. The CDR3 consists of 13 residues. This chain's CDR3 is CASNVGQTYGYTF. In nucleotides, the CDR3 is TGCGCCAGCAACGTCGGACAAACGTATGGCTACACCTTC.

The gene calls are TRBV7-6 and TRBJ1-4; D may be TRBD1 (5 bases). The CDR3 length is 17 residues. CDR1 is SGHVS and CDR2 is FNYEAQ in the germline V gene. With 5 bases removed from V and 0 bases from J, the gap between germline ends came to 16 bases. The CDR3 DNA reads as TGTGCCAGCAGCCCGGGACTTTCTGGGGCAACTAATGAAAAACTGTTTTTT. Amino acid sequence: CASSPGLSGATNEKLFF. The variable domain in full, with the rest retrieved from reference TRBV7-6 and TRBJ1-4, is GAGVSQSPRYKVTKRGQDVALRCDPISGHVSLYWYRQALGQGPEFLTYFNYEAQQDKSGLPNDRFSAERPEGSISTLTIQRTEQRDSAMYRCASSPGLSGATNEKLFFGSGTQLSVL.

J is TRBJ2-3 and V is TRBV4-2, with 13 nucleotides matching TRBD2. This CDR3 region has 16 residues. The germline V gene has CDR1 LGHNA and CDR2 YNFKEQ. J was trimmed by 3 bases and V by 5 bases; bases with no gene match: 5. CDR3: CASSSPTSGGTDTQYF. The CDR3 region has the DNA TGTGCCAGCAGCTCTCCGACTAGCGGGGGGACAGATACGCAGTATTTT.